The rows below give T cell receptor beta chains drawn from one sample of a study of identical twins. TCRdb re-called the 5' RACE reads with MiXCR, one entry per CDR3 protein. The sample has about 240,000 distinct CDR3 sequences, more than 9% seen once. The source material was memory T cells sorted from blood. These receptors originate from a man aged 45-65 years in good health. The CDR3 runs from the conserved cysteine through the conserved F or W. The D gene is left open where the match is weak. Clone size appears in some rows only: once, few, many, or a class for an expanded clone.

TRBJ2-1	NA	TRBV14	TRBD2	CASSLRPGLAGGPSEQFF	TGTGCCAGCAGCCTACGTCCGGGACTAGCGGGAGGGCCAAGTGAGCAGTTCTTC
TRBJ1-5	NA	TRBV2	NA	CASSTWEQQPQHF	TGTGCCAGCAGTACCTGGGAACAACAGCCCCAGCATTTT
TRBJ1-2	many	TRBV27	TRBD1	CASSSVGQYYGYTF	TGTGCCAGCAGTTCTGTGGGACAGTACTATGGCTACACCTTC
TRBJ2-6	NA	TRBV6-2/TRBV6-3	NA	CASRSNRASGANVLTF	TGTGCCAGCAGATCAAACAGGGCCTCTGGGGCCAACGTCCTGACTTTC
TRBJ2-1	few	TRBV2	TRBD2	CASSETSGDYNEQFF	TGTGCCAGCAGTGAAACTAGCGGGGATTACAATGAGCAGTTCTTC
TRBJ2-4	many	TRBV7-2	NA	CASSPSLAKNIQYF	TGTGCCAGCAGCCCGAGTCTAGCCAAAAACATTCAGTACTTC
TRBJ2-2	few	TRBV7-9	NA	CASSTIGDTGELFF	TGTGCCAGCAGCACGATCGGGGACACCGGGGAGCTGTTTTTT
TRBJ2-5	few	TRBV7-9	TRBD1	CASSGRQGPQETQYF	TGTGCCAGCAGCGGAAGACAGGGCCCCCAAGAGACCCAGTACTTC
TRBJ2-5	many	TRBV28	NA	CASSLLETQYF	TGTGCCAGCAGCCTCCTAGAGACCCAGTACTTC
TRBJ2-1	many	TRBV12-3/TRBV12-4	NA	CASSLFGGEGEQFF	TGTGCCAGCAGTTTATTTGGGGGAGAGGGTGAGCAGTTCTTC
TRBJ2-5	few	TRBV28	TRBD2	CASSSGTSGGKSQYF	TGTGCCAGCAGTTCAGGGACTAGCGGGGGAAAGTCCCAGTACTTC
TRBJ2-7	many	TRBV7-2	TRBD2	CASSHPRGGGLREQYF	TGTGCCAGCAGCCACCCACGGGGGGGAGGTCTTCGCGAGCAGTACTTC
TRBJ2-2	NA	TRBV7-9	TRBD1	CASSYGQGRTGELFF	TGTGCCAGCAGCTATGGACAGGGGAGGACCGGGGAGCTGTTTTTT
TRBJ2-7	few	TRBV28	NA	CASSFGPNGQTYEQYF	TGTGCCAGCAGTTTCGGGCCCAACGGCCAAACCTACGAGCAGTACTTC